Listed here is a single TCR beta chain. The data are from a study of T cells in Graves' hyperthyroidism and ophthalmopathy. Germline V CDR1 and CDR2: SGDLS, YYNGEE. The V and J ends lost 3 bases and 4 bases, in that order; junction bases with no gene match: 6. CDR3 length: 14 residues. RNA transcripts were the template for amplifying TCR beta CDR3 regions. During a first-round RT-PCR of the TCR CDR3, the HTBI primer set was used. TCRdb re-derived calls from the multiplex PCR reads in MiXCR, one entry per CDR3 protein. The top ten clones hold 8% to 9% of a sample with hundreds of thousands of distinct CDR3 sequences, around 39% of them seen once.

The gene calls are TRBV9 and TRBJ2-5, with 7 positions matching TRBD2. Specimen: blood. The receptor comes from a man in his late teens or twenties with Graves' hyperthyroidism. CDR3 sequence reads: CASSAWGGSETQYF. CDR3 nucleotides: TGTGCCAGCAGCGCTTGGGGGGGTTCAGAGACCCAGTACTTC.